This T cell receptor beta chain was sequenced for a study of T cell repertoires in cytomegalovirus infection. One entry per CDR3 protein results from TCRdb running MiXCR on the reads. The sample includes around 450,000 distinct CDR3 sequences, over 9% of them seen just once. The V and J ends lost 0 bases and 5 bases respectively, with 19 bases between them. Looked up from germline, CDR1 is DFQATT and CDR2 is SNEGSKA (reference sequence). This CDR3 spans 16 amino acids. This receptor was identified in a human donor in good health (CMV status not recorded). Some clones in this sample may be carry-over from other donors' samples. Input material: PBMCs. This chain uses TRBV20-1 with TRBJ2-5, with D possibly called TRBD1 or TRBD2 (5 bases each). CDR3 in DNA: TGCAGTGCTAGAGATCGGGACGGGGTCATGAAGGAGACCCAGTACTTC. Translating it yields CSARDRDGVMKETQYF.